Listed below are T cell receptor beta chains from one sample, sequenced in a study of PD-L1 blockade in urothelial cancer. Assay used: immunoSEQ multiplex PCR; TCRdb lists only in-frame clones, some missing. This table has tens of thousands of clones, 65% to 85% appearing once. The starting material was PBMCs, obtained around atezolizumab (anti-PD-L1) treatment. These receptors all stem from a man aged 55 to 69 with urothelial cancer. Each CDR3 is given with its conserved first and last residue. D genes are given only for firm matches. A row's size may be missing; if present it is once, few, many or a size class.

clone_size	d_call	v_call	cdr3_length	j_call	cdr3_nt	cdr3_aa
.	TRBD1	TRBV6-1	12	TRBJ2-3	TGTGCCAGCAGCTCATACAGGGGTACGCAGTATTTT	CASSSYRGTQYF
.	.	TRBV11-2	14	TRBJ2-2	TGTGCCACCACAGGGATGTTGGACACCGGGGAGCTGTTTTTT	CATTGMLDTGELFF
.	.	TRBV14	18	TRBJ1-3	TGTGCCAGCAGCCAAATGAAACAGTGGGGGGTCTCTGGAAACACCATATATTTT	CASSQMKQWGVSGNTIYF
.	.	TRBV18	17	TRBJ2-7	TGTGCCAGCTCACCCTTTTCTGGGCTAGCGACTTCCTACGAGCAGTACTTC	CASSPFSGLATSYEQYF
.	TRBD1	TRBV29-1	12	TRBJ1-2	TGCAGCGTTGTTGGGGACAGCTATGGCTACACCTTC	CSVVGDSYGYTF
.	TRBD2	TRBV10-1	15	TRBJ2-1	TGCGCCAGCAGTGAGTCTGATACTAGCGGTAATGAGCAGTTCTTC	CASSESDTSGNEQFF
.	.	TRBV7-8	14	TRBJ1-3	TGTGCCAGCAGCTTGGAGGGTCTTGTAAACACCATATATTTT	CASSLEGLVNTIYF
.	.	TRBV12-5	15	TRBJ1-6	TGTGCTAGTGCCCCCTCCCGGGGAAATAATTCACCCCTCCACTTT	CASAPSRGNNSPLHF
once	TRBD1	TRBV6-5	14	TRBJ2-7	TGTGCCCTTTCTCCGGGACAGGGGGCTTTCGGGCAGTACTTC	CALSPGQGAFGQYF
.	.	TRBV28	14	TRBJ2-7	TGTGCCAGCAGTCGTAGCGGAAGCTCCTACGAGCAGTACTTC	CASSRSGSSYEQYF
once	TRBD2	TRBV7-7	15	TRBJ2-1	TGTGCCAGCAGCTTTGGCGGGAGGTACAACAATGAGCAGTTCTTC	CASSFGGRYNNEQFF
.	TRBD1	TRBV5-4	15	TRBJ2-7	TGTGCCAGCAGCCCTTCCGGGACAGGGACCTACGAGCAGTACTTC	CASSPSGTGTYEQYF
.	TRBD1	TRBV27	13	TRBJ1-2	TGTGCCAGCAGACGGACAGGGGTGGATGGCTACACCTTC	CASRRTGVDGYTF
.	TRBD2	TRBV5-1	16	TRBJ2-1	TGCGCCAGCAGCTTGGACCCCAGCGGGGGGGCAGCTGAGCAGTTCTTC	CASSLDPSGGAAEQFF
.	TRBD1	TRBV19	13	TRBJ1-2	TGTGCCAGTAGGAACAGGGACAGGGATGGCTACACCTTC	CASRNRDRDGYTF
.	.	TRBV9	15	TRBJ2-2	TGTGCCAGCAGCGTAGGGGGGGGCGTCACCGGGGAGCTGTTTTTT	CASSVGGGVTGELFF
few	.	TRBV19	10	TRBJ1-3	TGTGCCAGTGAGGAGAACACCATATATTTT	CASEENTIYF
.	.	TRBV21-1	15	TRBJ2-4	TGTGCCAGCAGCACCCGGGACAGTGACAAAAACATTCAGTACTTC	CASSTRDSDKNIQYF
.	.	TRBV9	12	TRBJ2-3	TGTGCCAGCAGCCCTGGGCCGGATACGCAGTATTTT	CASSPGPDTQYF
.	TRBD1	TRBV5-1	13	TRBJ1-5	TGCGCCAGCAGCCGGGACAGCGATCAGCCCCAGCATTTT	CASSRDSDQPQHF
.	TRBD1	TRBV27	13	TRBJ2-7	TGTGCCACCTCGGACAGGGGAGACCACGAGCAGTACTTC	CATSDRGDHEQYF
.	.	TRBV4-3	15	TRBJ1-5	TGCGCCAGCAGCCAAGATGCGTCGATCAATCAGCCCCAGCATTTT	CASSQDASINQPQHF
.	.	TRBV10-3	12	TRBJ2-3	TGTGCCATCAGTGGCACGGGTGATACGCAGTATTTT	CAISGTGDTQYF
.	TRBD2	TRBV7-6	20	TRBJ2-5	TGTGCCAGCAGCTTAGCGATGATCGGGGGTAGCGGGGGGGCCCAAGAGACCCAGTACTTC	CASSLAMIGGSGGAQETQYF
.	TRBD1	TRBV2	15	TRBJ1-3	TGTGCCAGCAGAGGTGACAGGGGCTCTGGAAACACCATATATTTT	CASRGDRGSGNTIYF
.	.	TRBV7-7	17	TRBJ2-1	TGTGCCAGCAGCTTAGGTGGTCTTCTAAGCTCCTACAATGAGCAGTTCTTC	CASSLGGLLSSYNEQFF
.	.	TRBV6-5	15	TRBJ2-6	TGTGCCAGCAGTTACGGCGGCTCTGGGGCCAACGTCCTGACTTTC	CASSYGGSGANVLTF
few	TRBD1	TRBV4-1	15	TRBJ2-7	TGCGCCAGCAGCCCAGGGGACCAGGGGGTCTACGAGCAGTACTTC	CASSPGDQGVYEQYF
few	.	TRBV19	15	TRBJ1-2	TGTGCCAGTAGTATAGCTACGACAGGACTCTATGGCTACACCTTC	CASSIATTGLYGYTF
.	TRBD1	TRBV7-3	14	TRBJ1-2	TGTGCCAGCAGCCCCGGAGGGGGCAGAGAGGTCTACACCTTC	CASSPGGGREVYTF
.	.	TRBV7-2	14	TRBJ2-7	TGTGCCAGCAGTTTTTTGACGGGAGTACACGAGCAGTACTTC	CASSFLTGVHEQYF
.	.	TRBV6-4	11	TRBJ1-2	TGTGCCAGCAGTGACTCTGGGGCTTACACCTTC	CASSDSGAYTF
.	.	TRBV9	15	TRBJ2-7	TGTGCCAGCAGCGTCCCGGGACTTTTCTCCTACGAGCAGTACTTC	CASSVPGLFSYEQYF
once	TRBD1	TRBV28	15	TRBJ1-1	TGTGCCAGCAGTCCGTGGGACAGGGGAGGGACTGAAGCTTTCTTT	CASSPWDRGGTEAFF
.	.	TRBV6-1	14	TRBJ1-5	TGTGCCAGCAGTGAACAGGGATCCAATCAGCCCCAGCATTTT	CASSEQGSNQPQHF
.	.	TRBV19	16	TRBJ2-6	TGTGCCAGTAGTTTACCTCCAGGGGCTGGGGCCAACGTCCTGACTTTC	CASSLPPGAGANVLTF
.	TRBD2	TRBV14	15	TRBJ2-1	TGTGCCAGCAGCCAGGGACTAGCGGGAAGGAATGAGCAGTTCTTC	CASSQGLAGRNEQFF
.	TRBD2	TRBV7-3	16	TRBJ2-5	TGTGCCAGCAGCTTAAGGGCGGGGGATCGGTTGGAGACCCAGTACTTC	CASSLRAGDRLETQYF
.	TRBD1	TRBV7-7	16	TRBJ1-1	TGTGCCATCCGAAGTTGGGACAGTGAGGATGGCACTGAAGCTTTCTTT	CAIRSWDSEDGTEAFF
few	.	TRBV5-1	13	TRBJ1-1	TGCGCCAGCAGACTCCAGGAGAACACTGAAGCTTTCTTT	CASRLQENTEAFF
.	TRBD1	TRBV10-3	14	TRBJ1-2	TGTGCCATCAGTGAGGGGCAGGGGGCCTGGGGCTACACCTTC	CAISEGQGAWGYTF
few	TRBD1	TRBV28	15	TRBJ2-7	TGTGCCAGCCGGGCGACAGGGGGACGGTCCTACGAGCAGTACTTC	CASRATGGRSYEQYF
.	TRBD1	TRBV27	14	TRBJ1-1	TGTGCCAGCAGTCGGGACAGGGCGAGCACTGAAGCTTTCTTT	CASSRDRASTEAFF
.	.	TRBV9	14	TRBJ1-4	TGTGCCAGCAGCGTCGACACTAAAGGAGGAAAACTGTTTTTT	CASSVDTKGGKLFF
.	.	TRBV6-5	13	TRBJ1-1	TGTGCCAGCAGTTACGACGGGAGCACTGAAGCTTTCTTT	CASSYDGSTEAFF